This T cell receptor (beta chain) was sequenced for a study of CD8 T cells in Susac syndrome. CDR1 is LNHNV, CDR2 YYDKDF, per germline (reference sequence). The V gene lost 1 base and the J gene lost 4 bases, with 10 bases spanning the gap. The CDR3 sequence is 14 residues long. Random hexamers were used to reverse transcribe the RNA input (roughly 0.5 to 1 ug). TCRdb fed the immunoSEQ multiplex PCR reads into MiXCR, producing one record per CDR3 protein. The sample holds 180,000 or so distinct CDR3 sequences, 90% to 95% seen once. The source of this sequence is a human donor with multiple sclerosis. Sequenced: CD4+ T cells from PBMCs. V is TRBV15 and J is TRBJ1-2; D gene ambiguous. This chain's CDR3 is CATSRAGVIYGYTF. The CDR3 DNA follows: TGTGCCACCAGCAGAGCAGGAGTCATCTATGGCTACACCTTC. Full variable domain (missing parts from reference TRBV15 and TRBJ1-2): DAMVIQNPRYQVTQFGKPVTLSCSQTLNHNVMYWYQQKSSQAPKLLFHYYDKDFNNEADTPDNFQSRRPNTSFCFLDIRSPGLGDTAMYLCATSRAGVIYGYTFGSGTRLTVV.